This TCR beta chain was retrieved from a study of a mutant IDH1 vaccine in newly diagnosed glioma. Looking at the study overall: Receipt of radiotherapy, temozolomide, or both preceded the study, and most received both. Study-level findings and limits: In about 94% of patients, immune responses induced by the vaccine occurred.

Time point given: week 5, during vaccination. The vaccine gave 300 ug of a 20-mer mutant IDH1 peptide subcutaneously per dose. Concerning this clone itself: Its cognate antigen is unknown.

The CDR3 length is 16 residues. Germline V CDR1 and CDR2: MNHNY, SVGAGI (reference sequence). V was shortened by 3 bases and J by 2 bases, with 17 bases between the two germline ends. Assay used: immunoSEQ multiplex PCR; TCRdb lists only in-frame clones, some missing. The sample lists 50,000 to 75,000 clones; about 88% were seen once. V is TRBV6-6 and J is TRBJ2-7; D might be TRBD1 (5 bases). The source of this sequence is a woman between 45 and 60 years old with glioma. The source was PBMCs, collected from a glioma patient whose treatment included an IDH1 peptide vaccine. CDR3 sequence: CASSYPPRQRAYEQYF. CDR3 nucleotides: TGTGCCAGCAGTTATCCCCCCAGACAGAGAGCCTACGAGCAGTACTTC.